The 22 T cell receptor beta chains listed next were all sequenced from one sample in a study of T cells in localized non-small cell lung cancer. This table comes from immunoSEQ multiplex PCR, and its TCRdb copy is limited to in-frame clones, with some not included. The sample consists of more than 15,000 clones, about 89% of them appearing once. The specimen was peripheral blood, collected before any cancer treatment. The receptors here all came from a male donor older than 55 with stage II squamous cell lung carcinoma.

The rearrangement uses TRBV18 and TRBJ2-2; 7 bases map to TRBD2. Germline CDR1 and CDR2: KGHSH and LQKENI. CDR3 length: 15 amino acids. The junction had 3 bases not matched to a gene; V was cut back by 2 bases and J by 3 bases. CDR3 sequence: CASSPSSGYTGELFF. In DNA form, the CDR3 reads TGTGCCAGCTCACCATCTAGCGGATACACCGGGGAGCTGTTTTTT.

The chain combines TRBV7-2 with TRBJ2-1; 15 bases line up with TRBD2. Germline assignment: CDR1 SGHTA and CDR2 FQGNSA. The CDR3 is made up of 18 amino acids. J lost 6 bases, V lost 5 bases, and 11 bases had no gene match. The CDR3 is CASSRGTSGRRLGNEQFF. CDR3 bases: TGTGCCAGCAGCCGGGGGACTAGCGGGAGGAGGTTGGGCAATGAGCAGTTCTTC.

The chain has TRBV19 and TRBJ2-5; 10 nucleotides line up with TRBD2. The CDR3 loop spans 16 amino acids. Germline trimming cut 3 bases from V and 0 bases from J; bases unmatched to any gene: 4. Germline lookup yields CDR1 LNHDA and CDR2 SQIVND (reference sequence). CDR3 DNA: TGTGCCAGTAGTATGCGGGGACTAGCGAACCAAGAGACCCAGTACTTC. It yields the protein CASSMRGLANQETQYF.

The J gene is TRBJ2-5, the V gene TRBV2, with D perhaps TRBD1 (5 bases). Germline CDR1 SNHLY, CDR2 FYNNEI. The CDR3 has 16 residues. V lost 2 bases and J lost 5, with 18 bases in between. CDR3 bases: TGTGCCAGCAGTGAACTTCGGGCAGGGTCGGGTGAGACCCAGTACTTC. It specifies CASSELRAGSGETQYF.

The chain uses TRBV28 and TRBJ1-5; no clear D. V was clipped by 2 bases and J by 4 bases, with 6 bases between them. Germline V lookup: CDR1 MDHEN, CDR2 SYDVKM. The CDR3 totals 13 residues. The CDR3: CASSLAGNQPQHF. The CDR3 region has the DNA TGTGCCAGCAGTTTAGCTGGTAATCAGCCCCAGCATTTT.

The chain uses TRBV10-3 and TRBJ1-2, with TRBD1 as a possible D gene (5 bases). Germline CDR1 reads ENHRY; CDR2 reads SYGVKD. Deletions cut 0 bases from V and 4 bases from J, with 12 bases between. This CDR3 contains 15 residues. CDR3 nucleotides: TGTGCCATCAGTGAGTCGTGGGAGGGGAGCTATGGCTACACCTTC. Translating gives CAISESWEGSYGYTF.

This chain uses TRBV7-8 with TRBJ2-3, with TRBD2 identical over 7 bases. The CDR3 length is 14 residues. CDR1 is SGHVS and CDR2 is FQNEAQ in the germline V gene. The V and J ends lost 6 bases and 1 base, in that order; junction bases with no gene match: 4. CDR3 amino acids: CASRVTSGTDTQYF. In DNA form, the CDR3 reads TGTGCCAGCAGGGTAACTAGCGGCACAGATACGCAGTATTTT.

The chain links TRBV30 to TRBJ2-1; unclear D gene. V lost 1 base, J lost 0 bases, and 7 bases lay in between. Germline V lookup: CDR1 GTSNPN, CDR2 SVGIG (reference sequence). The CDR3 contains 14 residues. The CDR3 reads CAWSALYSYNEQFF. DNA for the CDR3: TGTGCCTGGAGTGCGCTTTACTCCTACAATGAGCAGTTCTTC.

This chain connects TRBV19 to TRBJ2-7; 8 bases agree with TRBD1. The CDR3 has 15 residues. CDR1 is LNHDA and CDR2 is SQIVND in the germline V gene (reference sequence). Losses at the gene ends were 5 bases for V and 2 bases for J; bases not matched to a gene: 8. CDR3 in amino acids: CASSLSGTGAYEQYF. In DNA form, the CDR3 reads TGTGCCAGTAGTTTATCCGGGACAGGCGCCTACGAGCAGTACTTC.

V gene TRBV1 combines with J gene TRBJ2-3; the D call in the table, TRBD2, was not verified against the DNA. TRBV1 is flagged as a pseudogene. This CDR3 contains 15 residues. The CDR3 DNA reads TGCACCAGCAAAGAGCGGGAGGCGTCCACAGATACGCAGTATTTT. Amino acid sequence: CTSKEREASTDTQYF.

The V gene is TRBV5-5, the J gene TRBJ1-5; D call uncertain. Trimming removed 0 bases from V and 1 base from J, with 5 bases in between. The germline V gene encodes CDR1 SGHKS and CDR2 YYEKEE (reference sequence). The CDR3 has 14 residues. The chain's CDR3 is CASSLGSSNQPQHF. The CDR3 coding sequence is TGTGCCAGCAGCTTGGGAAGCAGCAATCAGCCCCAGCATTTT.

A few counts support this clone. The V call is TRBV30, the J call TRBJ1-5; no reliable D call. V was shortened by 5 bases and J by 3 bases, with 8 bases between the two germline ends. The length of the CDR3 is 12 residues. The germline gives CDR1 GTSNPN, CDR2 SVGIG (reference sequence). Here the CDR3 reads CAWGRDNQPQHF. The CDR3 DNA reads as TGTGCCTGGGGACGAGACAATCAGCCCCAGCATTTT.

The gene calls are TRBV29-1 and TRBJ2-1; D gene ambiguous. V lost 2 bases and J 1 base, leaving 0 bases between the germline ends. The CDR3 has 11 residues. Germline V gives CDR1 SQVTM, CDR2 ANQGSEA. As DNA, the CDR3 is TGCAGCGTTGAATCCTACAATGAGCAGTTCTTC. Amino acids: CSVESYNEQFF.

The CDR3 is CASSPRRGDSSTDTQYF. In DNA, the CDR3 is TGTGCCAGCAGCCCCCGGAGAGGGGATTCTAGCACAGATACGCAGTATTTT. The rearrangement uses TRBV5-4 and TRBJ2-3; D is possibly TRBD1 or TRBD2 (5 bases each). The germline CDR1 and CDR2 sequences are SGHNT and YYREEE (reference sequence). The CDR3 extends over 17 amino acids. V dropped 4 bases and J dropped 0 bases, with 18 bases sitting between them.

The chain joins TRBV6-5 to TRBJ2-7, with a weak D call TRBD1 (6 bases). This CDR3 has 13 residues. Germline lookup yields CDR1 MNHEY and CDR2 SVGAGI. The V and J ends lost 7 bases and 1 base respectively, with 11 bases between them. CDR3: CASKGTNSYEQYF. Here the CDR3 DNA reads TGTGCCAGCAAAGGGACAAATTCCTACGAGCAGTACTTC.

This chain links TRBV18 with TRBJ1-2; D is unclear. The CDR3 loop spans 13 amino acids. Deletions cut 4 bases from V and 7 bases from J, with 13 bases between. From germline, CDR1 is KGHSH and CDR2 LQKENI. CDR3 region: CASSHSEGSGYTF. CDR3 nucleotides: TGTGCCAGCTCACACTCTGAGGGTAGTGGCTACACCTTC.

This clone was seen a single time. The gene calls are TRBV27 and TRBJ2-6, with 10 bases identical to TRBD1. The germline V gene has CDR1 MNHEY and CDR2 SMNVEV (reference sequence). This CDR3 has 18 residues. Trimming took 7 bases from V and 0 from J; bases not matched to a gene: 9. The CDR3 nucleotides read TGTGCCAGCACCTTGAGGGACAGGGGCGTCTCTGGGGCCAACGTCCTGACTTTC. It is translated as CASTLRDRGVSGANVLTF.

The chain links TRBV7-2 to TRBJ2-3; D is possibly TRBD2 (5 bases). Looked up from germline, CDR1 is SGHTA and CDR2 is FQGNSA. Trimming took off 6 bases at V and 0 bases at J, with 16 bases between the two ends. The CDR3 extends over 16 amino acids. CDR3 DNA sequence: TGTGCCAGCAGGATCCAAAGCGGTCCTAGCACAGATACGCAGTATTTT. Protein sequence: CASRIQSGPSTDTQYF.

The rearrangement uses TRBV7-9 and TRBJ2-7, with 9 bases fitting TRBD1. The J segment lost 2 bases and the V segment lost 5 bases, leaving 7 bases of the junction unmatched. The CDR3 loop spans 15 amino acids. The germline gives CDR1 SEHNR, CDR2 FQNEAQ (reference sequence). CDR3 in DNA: TGTGCCAGCAGCCCCTGGACAGGGGAGACCTACGAGCAGTACTTC. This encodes CASSPWTGETYEQYF.

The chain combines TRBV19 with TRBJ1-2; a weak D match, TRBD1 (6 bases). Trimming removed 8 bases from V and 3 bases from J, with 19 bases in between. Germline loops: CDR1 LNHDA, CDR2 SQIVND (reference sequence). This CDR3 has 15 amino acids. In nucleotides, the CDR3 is TGTGCCAGTTCTCCACTAATTGGACAGCACTATGGCTACACCTTC. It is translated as CASSPLIGQHYGYTF.

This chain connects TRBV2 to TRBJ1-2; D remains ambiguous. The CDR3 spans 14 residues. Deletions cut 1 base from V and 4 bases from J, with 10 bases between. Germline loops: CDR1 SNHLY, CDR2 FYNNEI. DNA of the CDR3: TGTGCCAGCAGTGAAGATCAAGGAACCTATGGCTACACCTTC. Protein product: CASSEDQGTYGYTF.

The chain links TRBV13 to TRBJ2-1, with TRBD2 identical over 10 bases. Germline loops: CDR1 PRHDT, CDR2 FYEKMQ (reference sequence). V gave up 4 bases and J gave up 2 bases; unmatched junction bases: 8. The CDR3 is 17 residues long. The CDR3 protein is CASSSSRGLAAYNEQFF. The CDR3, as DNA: TGTGCCAGCAGCTCCTCCCGCGGACTAGCGGCCTACAATGAGCAGTTCTTC.